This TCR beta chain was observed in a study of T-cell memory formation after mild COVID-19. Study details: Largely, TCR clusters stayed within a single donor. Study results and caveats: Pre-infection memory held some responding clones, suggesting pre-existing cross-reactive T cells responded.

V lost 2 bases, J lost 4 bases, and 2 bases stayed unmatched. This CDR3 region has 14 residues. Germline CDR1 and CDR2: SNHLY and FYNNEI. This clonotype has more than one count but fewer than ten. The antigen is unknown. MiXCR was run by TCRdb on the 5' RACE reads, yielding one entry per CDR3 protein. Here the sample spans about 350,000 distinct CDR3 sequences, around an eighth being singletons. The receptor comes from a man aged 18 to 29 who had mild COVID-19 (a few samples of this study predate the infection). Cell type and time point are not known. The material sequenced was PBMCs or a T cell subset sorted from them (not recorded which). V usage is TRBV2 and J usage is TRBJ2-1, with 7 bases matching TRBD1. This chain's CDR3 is CASSEPGQYNEQFF. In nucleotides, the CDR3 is TGTGCCAGCAGTGAACCGGGACAGTACAATGAGCAGTTCTTC.